One sample yielded the 24 T cell receptor beta chains listed below, sequenced in a study of CD8+ T cells in alopecia areata. As for treatment: oral pan-JAK inhibitor, 5-10 mg twice daily. Reverse transcribed after extraction, RNA yielded cDNA as the sequencing template. Using immunoSEQ multiplex PCR, the repertoire was profiled, and TCRdb retains in-frame clones only, with some absent. The table lists 110,000 to 150,000 clones, about 85% of them singletons. The sample here was CD8+ T cells sorted from blood, taken at week 4, from a patient treated with tofacitinib. The receptor source for this set is a human donor with alopecia areata.

This chain joins TRBV2 and TRBJ2-1; D may be TRBD2 (7 bases). This CDR3 is built from 13 residues. Germline V gives CDR1 SNHLY, CDR2 FYNNEI. Between the trimmed V and J ends, which lost 4 bases and 6 bases, there was a span of 10 bases. CDR3 sequence (DNA): TGTGCCAGCAGTGTCGGGGGGCGCAATGAGCAGTTCTTC. Protein sequence: CASSVGGRNEQFF.

The chain links TRBV30 to TRBJ2-7; 7 bases agree with TRBD2. This CDR3 is built from 14 residues. Germline CDR1 reads GTSNPN; CDR2 reads SVGIG (reference sequence). The junction had 4 bases not matched to a gene; V was cut back by 0 bases and J by 2 bases. CDR3 DNA: TGTGCCTGGAGTGTAGCTGGGGGGGCCTACGAGCAGTACTTC. It encodes CAWSVAGGAYEQYF.

This chain connects TRBV11-2 to TRBJ2-1, with D possibly TRBD2 on 6 matching bases. The CDR3 is made up of 15 amino acids. V lost 5 bases to trimming and J lost 4 bases, with 15 bases between them. Looked up from germline, CDR1 is SGHAT and CDR2 is FQNNGV. CDR3 sequence (DNA): TGTGCCAGCAGCAACAGCGGGCCGACATACAATGAGCAGTTCTTC. It is translated as CASSNSGPTYNEQFF.

V usage is TRBV30 and J usage is TRBJ2-7, with D possibly matching TRBD2 (6 bases). The CDR3 is 12 residues long. Germline V gene data show CDR1 as GTSNPN and CDR2 as SVGIG (reference sequence). The V gene lost 4 bases and the J gene lost 4 bases, with 11 bases spanning the gap. The CDR3 coding sequence is TGTGCCTGGACGGGAGAGGAATACGAGCAGTACTTC. Its protein product is CAWTGEEYEQYF. Together with reference TRBV30 and TRBJ2-7, the CDR3 gives the full variable domain: SQTIHQWPATLVQPVGSPLSLECTVEGTSNPNLYWYRQAAGRGLQLLFYSVGIGQISSEVPQNLSASRPQDRQFILSSKKLLLSDSGFYLCAWTGEEYEQYFGPGTRLTVT.

The rearrangement links TRBV29-1 to TRBJ2-5, with TRBD1 identical over 7 bases. Germline-derived CDR1 and CDR2 are SQVTM and ANQGSEA. With 5 bases clipped from V and 4 bases from J, the junction kept 10 bases outside the gene matches. The CDR3 consists of 14 residues. CDR3 nucleotides: TGCAGCGTTCCCTTCGGTGACAGGGCAGAGACCCAGTACTTC. This sequence encodes CSVPFGDRAETQYF.

The chain has TRBV30 and TRBJ2-7; 10 bases align to TRBD2. The trim removed 5 bases at V and 7 bases at J, leaving 11 bases unmatched. The CDR3 runs to 14 residues. Germline assignment: CDR1 GTSNPN and CDR2 SVGIG (reference sequence). The CDR3 DNA follows: TGTGCCTGGGACCAAGCGGGAGGGGGTTCGGAGCAGTACTTC. Its translation: CAWDQAGGGSEQYF.

The chain employs TRBV12-5 and TRBJ2-1, with D hard to call. In germline, CDR1 is LGHNT, CDR2 FRNRAP. The V and J ends lost 6 bases and 8 bases respectively, with 14 bases between them. The CDR3 sequence is 13 residues long. The CDR3 DNA reads as TGTGCTAGTGGCCTGGGATCCCCAGATGAGCAGTTCTTC. It codes for CASGLGSPDEQFF.

The chain couples TRBV29-1 to TRBJ2-2; D may correspond to TRBD1 or TRBD2 (6 bases each). Germline V gene sequence: CDR1 SQVTM, CDR2 ANQGSEA. V was shortened by 0 bases and J by 4 bases, with 15 bases between the two germline ends. The CDR3 is made up of 16 amino acids. CDR3: CSVEDWAGEATGELFF. Here the CDR3 DNA reads TGCAGCGTTGAAGATTGGGCAGGGGAGGCCACCGGGGAGCTGTTTTTT.

The chain is built from TRBV6-5 and TRBJ1-2; D remains unclear. Germline CDR1 MNHEY, CDR2 SVGAGI. CDR3 length: 13 residues. V dropped 3 bases and J dropped 2 bases, with 7 bases sitting between them. The CDR3 bases are TGTGCCAGCAGTTATGAACAGAACTATGGCTACACCTTC. This sequence encodes CASSYEQNYGYTF.

The rearrangement links TRBV7-6 to TRBJ2-1; the D is unclear. The CDR3 totals 12 residues. Trimming shortened V by 2 bases and J by 15 bases, and 14 bases separated the two germline ends. Germline CDR1 is SGHVS and CDR2 is FNYEAQ. In nucleotides, the CDR3 is TGTGCCAGCAGCTTAACCCCAGGCTCTCCGTTCTTC. Its protein product is CASSLTPGSPFF.

The chain combines TRBV9 with TRBJ2-1, with a tentative D call TRBD2 (5 bases). This CDR3 is 13 amino acids long. Per germline, CDR1 SGDLS and CDR2 YYNGEE. V dropped 4 bases and J dropped 4 bases, with 9 bases sitting between them. The CDR3, as DNA: TGTGCCAGCAGCTCCGGGGTGTACAATGAGCAGTTCTTC. It specifies CASSSGVYNEQFF. Based on the CDR3 plus reference TRBV9 and TRBJ2-1, the full variable domain is DSGVTQTPKHLITATGQRVTLRCSPRSGDLSVYWYQQSLDQGLQFLIQYYNGEERAKGNILERFSAQQFPDLHSELNLSSLELGDSALYFCASSSGVYNEQFFGPGTRLTVL.

The V call is TRBV5-1, the J call TRBJ2-3; D could derive from TRBD1 or TRBD2 (5 bases each). V was cut by 0 bases and J by 4 bases, with 12 bases left in between. CDR3 length: 15 amino acids. CDR1 SGHRS and CDR2 YFSETQ come from the germline V gene. The CDR3 coding sequence is TGCGCCAGCAGCTTGGAGGGAGTGGGGGCAGATACGCAGTATTTT. It encodes CASSLEGVGADTQYF.

The chain is built from TRBV7-9 and TRBJ2-2; TRBD1 or TRBD2 may be the D gene (5 bases each). The V end was cut by 5 bases, the J end by 5 bases, with 12 bases between. The CDR3 contains 14 residues. CDR1 is SEHNR, CDR2 FQNEAQ, per germline (reference sequence). The CDR3 reads CASSPRDDTGELFF. CDR3 nucleotide sequence: TGTGCCAGCAGCCCCCGGGACGATACCGGGGAGCTGTTTTTT. The whole variable domain, filled in from reference TRBV7-9 and TRBJ2-2, reads DTGVSQNPRHKITKRGQNVTFRCDPISEHNRLYWYRQTLGQGPEFLTYFQNEAQLEKSRLLSDRFSAERPKGSFSTLEIQRTEQGDSAMYLCASSPRDDTGELFFGEGSRLTVL.

The chain is built from TRBV7-9 and TRBJ2-7; D is possibly TRBD1 or TRBD2 (7 bases each). Germline values: CDR1 SEHNR, CDR2 FQNEAQ (reference sequence). Between the trimmed V and J ends, which lost 8 bases and 4 bases, there was a span of 15 bases. The CDR3 has 13 amino acids. This CDR3 reads CASSTGRVYEQYF. CDR3 nucleotide sequence: TGTGCCAGCTCGACAGGGAGGGTTTACGAGCAGTACTTC.

The chain employs TRBV30 and TRBJ2-1; perhaps TRBD2 as D (5 bases). The CDR3 has 16 amino acids. Per germline, CDR1 GTSNPN and CDR2 SVGIG (reference sequence). V lost 0 bases to trimming and J lost 2 bases, with 14 bases between them. The CDR3 nucleotides are TGTGCCTGGAGTGTACGAAGTGGAGGCGCCTACAATGAGCAGTTCTTC. Protein product: CAWSVRSGGAYNEQFF.

The chain recombines TRBV6-5 with TRBJ2-1; TRBD1 matches 7 bases. This CDR3 is built from 15 residues. From germline, CDR1 is MNHEY and CDR2 SVGAGI. V dropped 3 bases and J dropped 4; count of bases not matched to a gene: 6. CDR3 residues: CASSYKGALYNEQFF. CDR3 in DNA: TGTGCCAGCAGTTATAAGGGGGCGCTTTACAATGAGCAGTTCTTC.

The rearrangement links TRBV29-1 to TRBJ2-1, with 9 positions matching TRBD2. J lost 2 bases, V lost 1 base, and 3 bases had no gene match. This CDR3 contains 15 residues. CDR1 and CDR2 from the germline V gene are SQVTM and ANQGSEA. In DNA form, the CDR3 reads TGCAGCGTTGAAGGGGGACTAGCTACCTACAATGAGCAGTTCTTC. It yields the protein CSVEGGLATYNEQFF.

CDR3 residues: CAIRDNYYGYTF. The CDR3 coding sequence is TGCGCCATCCGGGACAACTACTATGGCTACACCTTC. This chain connects TRBV5-1 to TRBJ1-2; possibly TRBD1 for D (6 bases). The germline V gene has CDR1 SGHRS and CDR2 YFSETQ. This CDR3 is 12 amino acids long. V lost 9 bases to trimming and J lost 3 bases, with 12 bases between them. Variable domain in full (rest from reference TRBV5-1 and TRBJ1-2): KAGVTQTPRYLIKTRGQQVTLSCSPISGHRSVSWYQQTPGQGLQFLFEYFSETQRNKGNFPGRFSGRQFSNSRSEMNVSTLELGDSALYLCAIRDNYYGYTFGSGTRLTVV.

This CDR3 reads CASSAGTGSYEQYF. For the CDR3, the DNA is TGTGCCAGCAGCGCCGGGACAGGGAGCTACGAGCAGTACTTC. The chain couples TRBV25-1 to TRBJ2-7; 9 bases map to TRBD1. The CDR3 has 14 residues. V dropped 6 bases and J dropped 3; count of bases not matched to a gene: 6. The V gene's germline CDR1 is MGHDK and CDR2 SYGVNS.

The chain couples TRBV9 to TRBJ1-3; unclear D gene. This CDR3 spans 15 amino acids. Germline CDR1 and CDR2: SGDLS and YYNGEE. V lost 2 bases, J lost 0 bases, and 9 bases lay in between. The CDR3 coding sequence is TGTGCCAGCAGCGTGGCAGGTTCCTCTGGAAACACCATATATTTT. Its translation: CASSVAGSSGNTIYF.

The chain links TRBV15 to TRBJ2-1; D is tentatively TRBD1 or TRBD2 (6 bases each). Germline V gene lookup returns CDR1 LNHNV and CDR2 YYDKDF (reference sequence). The V and J ends lost 2 bases and 8 bases respectively, with 16 bases between them. This CDR3 is built from 15 residues. This CDR3 is CATSRNRAGGDEQFF. The DNA of the CDR3 is TGTGCCACCAGCAGAAACAGGGCCGGAGGGGATGAGCAGTTCTTC.

The chain links TRBV19 to TRBJ1-5; 7 bases match TRBD1. Germline loops: CDR1 LNHDA, CDR2 SQIVND (reference sequence). Trimming cost V 5 bases and J 4 bases; bases outside gene matches: 11. The CDR3 contains 16 residues. CDR3 sequence (DNA): TGTGCCAGTAGTGCGGGACCCGGGACAGCTAATCAGCCCCAGCATTTT. Its protein is CASSAGPGTANQPQHF.

The V and J genes are TRBV2 and TRBJ2-7; 10 bases line up with TRBD2. The germline V gene has CDR1 SNHLY and CDR2 FYNNEI. After removal of 4 bases from V and 3 bases from J, the junction contained 3 bases not matched to a gene. This CDR3 is 14 amino acids long. The CDR3 region is CASSGTSGLYEQYF. The DNA for the CDR3 is TGTGCCAGCAGTGGGACTAGCGGCCTCTACGAGCAGTACTTC. Looking up the rest from reference TRBV2 and TRBJ2-7 gives the full variable domain: EPEVTQTPSHQVTQMGQEVILRCVPISNHLYFYWYRQILGQKVEFLVSFYNNEISEKSEIFDDQFSVERPDGSNFTLKIRSTKLEDSAMYFCASSGTSGLYEQYFGPGTRLTVT.

This clone was picked up one time. The sample carries other DNA sequences with the same CDR3. V gene TRBV5-6 combines with J gene TRBJ2-7; TRBD1 or TRBD2 may be the D gene (5 bases each). From germline, CDR1 is SGHDT and CDR2 YYEEEE. Between the trimmed V and J ends, which lost 4 bases and 6 bases, there was a span of 11 bases. CDR3 size: 12 residues. The CDR3 nucleotides read TGTGCCAGCAGCCAAGGGACGGCCGAGCAGTACTTC. It encodes CASSQGTAEQYF.